These 23 T cell receptor beta chains share one sample of origin, sequenced in a study of blood T cells in healthy people across ages (dated by TCRdb to between 2015 and 2017). Libraries came from 5' RACE. TCRdb lists the instrument as Illumina HiSeq 2500. A second PCR of roughly 7 to 12 cycles was performed with a sample-barcoded 5' primer and a J-beta primer mix. TCRdb itself trimmed the public reads at Q25 with fastp, ran MiXCR and retained productive beta chains. Every distinct CDR3 protein forms one entry, paired with its most common genes and DNA. The sample yields some 790,000 distinct CDR3 sequences; 25% to 35% were counted once. In total, the top ten clones hold 17% of the sample. Sequences were obtained from blood. The receptors shown here come from an elderly woman in good health.

This clonotype was observed at least ten times. The chain is built from TRBV5-1 and TRBJ1-1, with a possible D match to TRBD1 (5 bases). CDR1 and CDR2 from the germline V gene are SGHRS and YFSETQ. This CDR3 has 12 amino acids. V shed 3 bases and J shed 7 bases, with 10 bases lying between them. DNA for the CDR3: TGCGCCAGCAGCTACGGACAAGTTGAAGCTTTCTTT. Protein sequence: CASSYGQVEAFF.

This clonotype was picked up a small number of times. The chain combines TRBV15 with TRBJ1-2; a weak D match, TRBD1 (6 bases). Trimming pared 1 base from V and 7 bases from J, leaving 10 bases between. CDR1 LNHNV and CDR2 YYDKDF come from the germline V gene (reference sequence). CDR3 length: 13 residues. CDR3 loop: CATSRGGLVGYTF. The CDR3 DNA sequence: TGTGCCACCAGCAGAGGGGGGCTGGTTGGCTACACCTTC.

This clonotype was recorded at least ten times. The V and J genes are TRBV10-3 and TRBJ1-2; D ambiguous. Trimming took 2 bases from V and 0 from J, leaving 13 bases between them. CDR1 and CDR2 from the germline V gene are ENHRY and SYGVKD. The CDR3 has 16 amino acids. This CDR3 is CAISEGLQSSNYGYTF. The CDR3 region has the DNA TGTGCCATCAGTGAGGGTCTACAGAGTTCTAACTATGGCTACACCTTC.

In this sample, this clonotype turned up many times. The chain uses TRBV18 and TRBJ2-7, with TRBD1 as a possible D gene (6 bases). Trimming took off 0 bases at V and 5 bases at J, with 14 bases between the two ends. Germline CDR1 KGHSH, CDR2 LQKENI. CDR3 length equals 15 residues. CDR3 loop: CASSPPGTRGDEQYF. The CDR3 nucleotides are TGTGCCAGCTCACCACCTGGGACAAGGGGTGACGAGCAGTACTTC.

This clonotype was picked up a small number of times. The genes are TRBV5-1 and TRBJ2-5; TRBD1 agrees at 8 bases. This CDR3 spans 15 amino acids. V dropped 0 bases and J dropped 5; count of bases not matched to a gene: 6. Germline assignment: CDR1 SGHRS and CDR2 YFSETQ. CDR3 sequence reads: CASSLEETGVETQYF. DNA of the CDR3: TGCGCCAGCAGCTTGGAAGAGACAGGGGTGGAGACCCAGTACTTC.

The V call is TRBV6-2 or TRBV6-3, the J call TRBJ1-5; D is possibly TRBD1 (6 bases). The V and J ends lost 3 bases and 3 bases respectively, with 15 bases between them. CDR1 and CDR2 (germline): MNHEY, SVGEGT. The CDR3 loop spans 16 amino acids. The CDR3 bases are TGTGCCAGCAGTTATTCCTCAGGACAGAACAATCAGCCCCAGCATTTT. It yields the protein CASSYSSGQNNQPQHF.

This sequence joins TRBV2 and TRBJ2-1, with 8 bases lining up with TRBD1. Trimming took 10 bases from V and 7 from J; bases not matched to a gene: 9. The CDR3 extends over 13 amino acids. Germline V gene lookup returns CDR1 SNHLY and CDR2 FYNNEI. CDR3 nucleotide sequence: TGTGCCATCTGGATGACAGGGGTAAATGAGCAGTTCTTC. Translation: CAIWMTGVNEQFF.

The table lists this clonotype with a few counts. The chain has TRBV4-2 and TRBJ2-5, with TRBD1 identical over 8 bases. J gave up 11 bases and V 3 bases, and 26 bases lay outside the gene matches. This CDR3 spans 19 amino acids. CDR1 LGHNA and CDR2 YNFKEQ come from the germline V gene. The CDR3 here is CASSHRNGQGRPLLTVQYF. The CDR3, as DNA: TGTGCCAGCAGCCACCGAAACGGACAGGGAAGACCCCTTCTCACAGTGCAGTACTTC.

The table lists this clonotype with many counts. The CDR3 bases are TGCGCCAGCAGCCCGGGACAGGGGCCGCTAGGAGGCTACACCTTC. This gives the protein CASSPGQGPLGGYTF. The V and J genes are TRBV5-1 and TRBJ1-2; 10 bases are shared with TRBD1. CDR1 SGHRS and CDR2 YFSETQ come from the germline V gene. V trimming: 4 bases; J trimming: 8 bases; junction bases outside the gene matches: 11. The CDR3 sequence is 15 residues long. Full variable domain (outside the CDR3, taken from reference TRBV5-1 and TRBJ1-2): KAGVTQTPRYLIKTRGQQVTLSCSPISGHRSVSWYQQTPGQGLQFLFEYFSETQRNKGNFPGRFSGRQFSNSRSEMNVSTLELGDSALYLCASSPGQGPLGGYTFGSGTRLTVV.

The rearrangement links TRBV20-1 to TRBJ1-6; no firm D call. The V end lost 0 bases, the J end lost 1 base, and 16 bases lay between the germline ends. The CDR3 covers 18 residues. CDR1 DFQATT and CDR2 SNEGSKA come from the germline V gene (reference sequence). The CDR3 nucleotides are TGCAGTGCTAGAGATACCCCGTGGTGGCGATCCTATAATTCACCCCTCCACTTT. Translating it yields CSARDTPWWRSYNSPLHF.

This clonotype showed up just once. This could be a read error, since a much larger clone is one nucleotide away. The chain links TRBV7-9 to TRBJ2-1, with TRBD1 identical over 10 bases. With the DNA end fitting TRBJ2-7 better, the J assignment may be wrong. In germline, CDR1 is SEHNR, CDR2 FQNEAQ (reference sequence). The CDR3 consists of 15 residues. The CDR3 sequence is CASSLGTGANNEQYF. The CDR3 coding sequence is TGTGCCAGCAGCCTCGGGACAGGGGCGAACAATGAGCAGTACTTC.

This clonotype was detected many times. V and J are TRBV7-2 and TRBJ2-7; D might be TRBD1 (5 bases). Trimming shortened V by 5 bases and J by 3 bases, and 8 bases separated the two germline ends. CDR3 size: 12 residues. CDR1 SGHTA and CDR2 FQGNSA come from the germline V gene. The CDR3 nucleotides read TGTGCCAGCAGCGAAACAGGCTACGAGCAGTACTTC. Translation: CASSETGYEQYF.

This clonotype was detected ten times or more. The genes are TRBV12-3 or TRBV12-4 and TRBJ1-2, with D hard to call. V was pared by 0 bases and J by 0 bases, with 5 bases between. This CDR3 region has 14 residues. The CDR3 sequence: CASSLAETNYGYTF. For the CDR3, the DNA is TGTGCCAGCAGTTTAGCGGAGACTAACTATGGCTACACCTTC.

The sample holds many counts of this clonotype. The chain joins TRBV9 to TRBJ2-3, with D possibly being TRBD2 (6 bases). CDR1 and CDR2 from the germline V gene are SGDLS and YYNGEE. The CDR3 loop spans 18 amino acids. V lost 1 base and J lost 6, with 24 bases in between. CDR3 in DNA: TGTGCCAGCAGCGTAACGTCAAGCGACCCATGGAGGGTGGATACGCAGTATTTT. Protein sequence: CASSVTSSDPWRVDTQYF.

The table lists this clonotype with a few counts. The rearrangement uses TRBV9 and TRBJ1-3; 12 bases align to TRBD1. The CDR3 sequence is 14 residues long. J lost 9 bases, V lost 4 bases, and 5 bases had no gene match. The germline gives CDR1 SGDLS, CDR2 YYNGEE. CDR3 sequence: CASSTGTGGTTIYF. The CDR3 DNA reads TGTGCCAGCAGCACCGGGACAGGGGGCACCACCATATATTTT. The full variable domain, completed using reference TRBV9 and TRBJ1-3, is DSGVTQTPKHLITATGQRVTLRCSPRSGDLSVYWYQQSLDQGLQFLIQYYNGEERAKGNILERFSAQQFPDLHSELNLSSLELGDSALYFCASSTGTGGTTIYFGEGSWLTVV.

This clonotype was found many times. The chain joins TRBV7-8 to TRBJ2-3; D may be TRBD2 (6 bases). This CDR3 spans 17 amino acids. From germline, CDR1 is SGHVS and CDR2 FQNEAQ. Trimming removed 2 bases from V and 4 bases from J, with 19 bases in between. CDR3 coding DNA: TGTGCCAGCAGCTTATTAGGAGGAGGGCGGGTACCAGATACGCAGTATTTT. Translating gives CASSLLGGGRVPDTQYF.

The chain couples TRBV5-5 to TRBJ2-1; tentative D call: TRBD1 (5 bases). Germline V lookup: CDR1 SGHKS, CDR2 YYEKEE (reference sequence). This CDR3 region has 14 residues. Trimming stripped 3 bases from V and 7 bases from J, with 14 bases between. CDR3 DNA: TGTGCCAGCAGCTGGAAGGGGATGGGGAATGAGCAGTTCTTC. Its translation is CASSWKGMGNEQFF.

This clonotype has at least ten counts. The V call is TRBV7-2, the J call TRBJ2-5; TRBD2 agrees at 9 bases. Germline CDR1 is SGHTA and CDR2 is FQGNSA. This CDR3 region has 16 residues. V shed 5 bases, J shed 5 bases, and the junction held 12 bases outside the gene matches. CDR3 residues: CASSQRPSGVGETQYF. CDR3 coding DNA: TGTGCCAGCAGCCAGCGGCCTAGCGGGGTCGGGGAGACCCAGTACTTC.

This clonotype was observed at least ten times. This chain uses TRBV14 with TRBJ2-1, with 8 bases lining up with TRBD1. The V segment lost 5 bases and the J segment 7 bases; nucleotides outside the gene matches: 10. The CDR3 spans 15 residues. CDR1 is SGHDN, CDR2 FVKESK, per germline. The DNA of the CDR3 is TGTGCCAGCAGCTTCCGGACAGGGTCGGGGAATGAGCAGTTCTTC. Translation: CASSFRTGSGNEQFF.

This clonotype came up many times. The J gene is TRBJ1-6, the V gene TRBV10-3; D is possibly TRBD1 (5 bases). CDR3 length: 14 residues. The germline CDR1 and CDR2 sequences are ENHRY and SYGVKD. Trimming removed 4 bases at V and 7 bases at J, with 11 bases between. The CDR3 bases are TGTGCCATCAGTGTGGGGACCGGGAATTCACCCCTCCACTTT. This translates into CAISVGTGNSPLHF.

Points on this clonotype: A much larger clone differs by one base, so this may be a read error. V gene TRBV7-2 combines with J gene TRBJ2-1; D gene uncertain. The end of the DNA fits TRBJ2-7 better, so the J call may be wrong. The germline gives CDR1 SGHTA, CDR2 FQGNSA. There are 15 residues in the CDR3. CDR3 nucleotide sequence: TGTGCCAGCAGTCCAATCCACGGCTCCTACAATGAGCAGTACTTC. Encoded protein: CASSPIHGSYNEQYF.

Ten or more counts support this clonotype. The chain uses TRBV6-2 or TRBV6-3 and TRBJ2-4, with D perhaps assigned TRBD1 or TRBD2 (5 bases each). Germline V gene data show CDR1 as MNHEY and CDR2 as SVGEGT. V was cut by 6 bases and J by 6 bases, with 15 bases left in between. This CDR3 comprises 14 residues. CDR3 coding DNA: TGTGCCAGCAGCAAAATCGGGACGGGAAACATTCAGTACTTC. It codes for CASSKIGTGNIQYF.

The chain recombines TRBV5-6 with TRBJ1-5, with 8 nucleotides matching TRBD1. V trimming: 4 bases; J trimming: 6 bases; junction bases outside the gene matches: 12. Germline values: CDR1 SGHDT, CDR2 YYEEEE. CDR3 length: 16 amino acids. DNA for the CDR3: TGTGCCAGCAGCCGATGGGGCCAGGGGGCCGCTCAGCCCCAGCATTTT. Amino acids: CASSRWGQGAAQPQHF.